One sample yielded the 2 T cell receptor beta chains listed below, sequenced in a study of blood T cell repertoires in COVID-19 (dated by TCRdb to about 2020). The receptor library was made with the immunoSEQ multiplex PCR assay. The immuneACCESS repertoire file appears here via TCRdb, limited to in-frame rearrangements. These files lack a portion of the clones; in checked studies, under half of the deficit traces to unresolved V genes, and the cause of the others is not known. Recorded for this sample are about 97,000 clones; 75% to 90% of them occurred a single time. In total, the top ten clones hold 3.5% to 5% of the sample. Sequenced: peripheral blood. The receptor source for this set is a human donor in a cohort sampled during active COVID-19.

The V call is TRBV6-9, the J call TRBJ2-7, with TRBD1 matching over 8 bases. With 6 bases clipped from V and 4 bases from J, the junction kept 14 bases outside the gene matches. CDR1 MNHGY and CDR2 SVAAGI come from the germline V gene. The CDR3 spans 16 residues. CDR3 residues: CASSPLGQGERYEQYF. The DNA of the CDR3 is TGTGCCAGCAGCCCACTCGGACAGGGTGAAAGGTACGAGCAGTACTTC.

This chain joins TRBV28 and TRBJ2-2; TRBD2 is a possible D gene (5 bases). Per the germline V gene, CDR1 is MDHEN and CDR2 is SYDVKM. The CDR3 is made up of 20 amino acids. The V gene lost 8 bases and the J gene lost 1 base, with 29 bases spanning the gap. This CDR3 reads CASRGTPPWPEAVNTGELFF. CDR3 nucleotide sequence: TGTGCCAGCCGAGGAACCCCCCCTTGGCCTGAAGCGGTGAACACCGGGGAGCTGTTTTTT.